This T cell receptor (beta chain) originates from a study of blood T cell repertoires in COVID-19. Study at large: Some COVID-19 samples were acute and others convalescent; all came from the United States, Italy and Spain.

The CDR3 is made up of 21 amino acids. V gave up 5 bases and J gave up 4 bases; unmatched junction bases: 20. Germline-derived CDR1 and CDR2 are MNHEY and SVGEGT. Libraries were prepared by immunoSEQ multiplex PCR; TCRdb keeps only in-frame clonotypes and omits some of them. The table lists some 500,000 clones, around 89% of them singletons. Participants were aged roughly 18 to 95 years, lived in 25 or so US areas, and enrolled virtually. Donors in Cohort 3 who had recovered were those with two negative PCRs, healthcare professional clearance, or resolution of their symptoms. The chain recombines TRBV6-2 or TRBV6-3 with TRBJ2-3, with 14 bases that match TRBD2. The sequenced sample was PBMCs or T cells enriched from blood (not recorded which). This TCR was recovered from a woman between 40 and 50 years old who had recovered from COVID-19. CDR3 region: CASSPRPRLAGGPLVADTQYF. The CDR3 region has the DNA TGTGCCAGCAGTCCCCGACCTCGACTAGCGGGAGGGCCGTTGGTTGCAGATACGCAGTATTTT.